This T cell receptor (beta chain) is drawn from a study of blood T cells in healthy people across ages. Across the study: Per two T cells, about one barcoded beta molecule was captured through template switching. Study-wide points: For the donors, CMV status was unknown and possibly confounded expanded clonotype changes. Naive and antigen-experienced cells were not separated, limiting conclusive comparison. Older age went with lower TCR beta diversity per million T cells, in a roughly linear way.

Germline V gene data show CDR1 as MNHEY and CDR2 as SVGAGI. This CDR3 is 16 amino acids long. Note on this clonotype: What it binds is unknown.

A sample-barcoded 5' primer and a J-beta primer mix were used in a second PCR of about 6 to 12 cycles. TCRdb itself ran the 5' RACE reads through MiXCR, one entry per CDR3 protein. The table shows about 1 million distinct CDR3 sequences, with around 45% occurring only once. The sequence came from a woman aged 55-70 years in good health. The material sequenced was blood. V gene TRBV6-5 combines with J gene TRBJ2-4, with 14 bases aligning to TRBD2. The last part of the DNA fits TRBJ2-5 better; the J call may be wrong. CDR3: CASSYRLAGGSETQYF. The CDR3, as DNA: TGTGCCAGCAGTTACAGACTAGCGGGAGGGTCTGAGACCCAGTACTTC.